This TCR beta chain is drawn from a study of blood T cell repertoires in COVID-19. In the study overall: Samples representing acute and convalescent COVID-19 were sourced from the United States, Italy and Spain. T cells, B-cell-depleted T cells, or PBMCs supplied cDNA or gDNA.

Original handling: Estimates of nucleated cell counts were drawn from the amplification of reference gene primers. Sequencing used immunoSEQ multiplex PCR; TCRdb keeps in-frame clones, though not all of them. V, J and clone size derive from that table, while D and trimming were established from the DNA sequence. Of 100,000 to 150,000 clones in the sample, roughly 88% were seen once. The V gene's germline CDR1 is MNHNS and CDR2 SASEGT. V was clipped by 0 bases and J by 6 bases, with 20 bases between them. The CDR3 spans 17 residues. The TCR comes from a man aged 50 to 60 with acute or convalescent COVID-19. The J gene is TRBJ1-1, the V gene TRBV6-1; D might be TRBD1 (6 bases). The sequenced material came from peripheral blood. The CDR3 reads CASSEAWYREGFAEAFF. CDR3 DNA: TGTGCCAGCAGTGAAGCCTGGTACAGGGAAGGTTTCGCTGAAGCTTTCTTT.